Detailed here is one T cell receptor (beta chain). This sample stems from a study of blood T cell repertoires in COVID-19. The method was immunoSEQ multiplex PCR; TCRdb's version includes in-frame clones alone and lacks a portion of them. The sample lists around 220,000 clones, around 88% occurring once. This CDR3 has 15 residues. Germline V gene data show CDR1 as SGHNT and CDR2 as YYREEE (reference sequence). V was cut by 4 bases and J by 0 bases, with 13 bases left in between. Sequences were obtained from peripheral blood. The clonotype comes from a man aged 18 to 29 with active or convalescent COVID-19. This chain uses TRBV5-4 with TRBJ1-1, with D uncertain. CDR3 loop: CASSPLQNLNTEAFF. In nucleotides, the CDR3 is TGTGCCAGCAGCCCCCTCCAAAACTTGAACACTGAAGCTTTCTTT.